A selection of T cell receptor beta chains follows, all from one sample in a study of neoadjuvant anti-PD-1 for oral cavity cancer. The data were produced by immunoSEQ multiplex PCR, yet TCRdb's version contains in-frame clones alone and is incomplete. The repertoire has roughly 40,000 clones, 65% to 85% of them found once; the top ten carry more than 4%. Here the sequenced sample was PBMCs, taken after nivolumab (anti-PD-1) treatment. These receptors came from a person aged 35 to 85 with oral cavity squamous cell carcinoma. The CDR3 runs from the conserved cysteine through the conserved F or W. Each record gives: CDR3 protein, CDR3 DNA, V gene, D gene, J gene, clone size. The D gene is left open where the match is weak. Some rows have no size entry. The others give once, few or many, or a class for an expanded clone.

CDR3 protein: CASSPPGQGDYEQYF
CDR3 DNA: TGTGCCAGCTCACCACCGGGACAGGGGGACTACGAGCAGTACTTC
V gene: TRBV18
D gene: TRBD1
J gene: TRBJ2-7
clone size: once

CDR3 protein: CASNRDGGNTIYF
CDR3 DNA: TGCGCCAGCAACCGGGACGGTGGAAACACCATATATTTT
V gene: TRBV5-1
D gene: -
J gene: TRBJ1-3
clone size: -

CDR3 protein: CASGVGTSGRDEQYF
CDR3 DNA: TGTGCTAGTGGTGTCGGGACTAGCGGGAGAGACGAGCAGTACTTC
V gene: TRBV12-5
D gene: TRBD2
J gene: TRBJ2-7
clone size: few

CDR3 protein: CASSPQTVTYF
CDR3 DNA: TGTGCCAGCAGCCCGCAGACAGTTACATACTTC
V gene: TRBV11-2
D gene: -
J gene: TRBJ2-4
clone size: -

CDR3 protein: CASSLGPLPRTKPYEQYF
CDR3 DNA: TGTGCCAGCAGTTTAGGACCTCTCCCCCGTACTAAGCCCTACGAGCAGTACTTC
V gene: TRBV28
D gene: -
J gene: TRBJ2-7
clone size: -

CDR3 protein: CASSQERRYQETQYF
CDR3 DNA: TGCGCCAGCAGCCAAGAGAGGCGGTACCAAGAGACCCAGTACTTC
V gene: TRBV4-1
D gene: -
J gene: TRBJ2-5
clone size: -

CDR3 protein: CASSEPVPEQYF
CDR3 DNA: TGTGCCAGCAGTGAACCAGTGCCCGAGCAGTACTTC
V gene: TRBV6-1
D gene: -
J gene: TRBJ2-7
clone size: -

CDR3 protein: CASSEDRVRQPQHF
CDR3 DNA: TGTGCCAGCAGTGAAGACAGGGTTCGGCAGCCCCAGCATTTT
V gene: TRBV6-1
D gene: -
J gene: TRBJ1-5
clone size: medium-sized

CDR3 protein: CASSLAVGGRDTQYF
CDR3 DNA: TGTGCCAGCAGCTTGGCCGTGGGGGGCAGGGATACGCAGTATTTT
V gene: TRBV5-5
D gene: -
J gene: TRBJ2-3
clone size: -

CDR3 protein: CATFSTGAGTEAFF
CDR3 DNA: TGTGCCACCTTTTCGACAGGGGCGGGCACTGAAGCTTTCTTT
V gene: TRBV6-1
D gene: TRBD1
J gene: TRBJ1-1
clone size: -

CDR3 protein: CAWGTGTSGSNGGELFF
CDR3 DNA: TGTGCCTGGGGTACCGGGACTAGCGGGAGTAATGGCGGGGAGCTGTTTTTT
V gene: TRBV30
D gene: TRBD2
J gene: TRBJ2-2
clone size: -

CDR3 protein: CASSWGEKLFF
CDR3 DNA: TGTGCCAGTAGTTGGGGGGAAAAACTGTTTTTT
V gene: TRBV19
D gene: -
J gene: TRBJ1-4
clone size: -

CDR3 protein: CASSLVGGRSDRPDTQYF
CDR3 DNA: TGCGCCAGCAGCTTGGTAGGGGGGAGGTCAGATCGCCCAGATACGCAGTATTTT
V gene: TRBV5-1
D gene: -
J gene: TRBJ2-3
clone size: -

CDR3 protein: CASSLLRLAGGQSSYNEQFF
CDR3 DNA: TGTGCCAGCAGTTTATTAAGGCTAGCGGGAGGCCAAAGCTCCTACAATGAGCAGTTCTTC
V gene: TRBV27
D gene: TRBD2
J gene: TRBJ2-1
clone size: -

CDR3 protein: CASSTGQGNSPLHF
CDR3 DNA: TGTGCCAGCAGTACGGGACAGGGGAATTCACCCCTCCACTTT
V gene: TRBV6-6
D gene: TRBD1
J gene: TRBJ1-6
clone size: -

CDR3 protein: CASSLAPGTYEQYF
CDR3 DNA: TGCGCCAGCAGCTTGGCTCCAGGGACTTACGAGCAGTACTTC
V gene: TRBV5-1
D gene: -
J gene: TRBJ2-7
clone size: once

CDR3 protein: CATNLGQGATEAFF
CDR3 DNA: TGTGCCACCAACCTCGGACAGGGGGCCACTGAAGCTTTCTTT
V gene: TRBV15
D gene: TRBD1
J gene: TRBJ1-1
clone size: -

CDR3 protein: CASSDGLAGDHTGELFF
CDR3 DNA: TGTGCCAGCAGCGACGGACTAGCGGGAGACCACACCGGGGAGCTGTTTTTT
V gene: TRBV5-4
D gene: TRBD2
J gene: TRBJ2-2
clone size: once

CDR3 protein: CASSFGTYGYTF
CDR3 DNA: TGTGCCAGCAGCTTCGGGACATATGGCTACACCTTC
V gene: TRBV5-4
D gene: -
J gene: TRBJ1-2
clone size: medium-sized

CDR3 protein: CASSLQGSIAQPQHF
CDR3 DNA: TGTGCCAGCAGCTTGCAGGGTTCTATTGCTCAGCCCCAGCATTTT
V gene: TRBV7-8
D gene: -
J gene: TRBJ1-5
clone size: -

CDR3 protein: CASSPGQGIGELFF
CDR3 DNA: TGTGCCAGCAGCCCCGGACAGGGGATCGGGGAGCTGTTTTTT
V gene: TRBV13
D gene: TRBD1
J gene: TRBJ2-2
clone size: -

CDR3 protein: CASRSGQGGNQPQHF
CDR3 DNA: TGTGCCAGCAGGTCTGGACAGGGAGGCAATCAGCCCCAGCATTTT
V gene: TRBV28
D gene: TRBD1
J gene: TRBJ1-5
clone size: few

CDR3 protein: CASSDSGLARGNEQFF
CDR3 DNA: TGTGCCAGCAGTGACTCAGGGCTAGCGAGAGGGAATGAGCAGTTCTTC
V gene: TRBV6-4
D gene: -
J gene: TRBJ2-1
clone size: few

CDR3 protein: CASSLKERGSGNTIYF
CDR3 DNA: TGTGCCAGCAGCTTAAAGGAGAGGGGCTCTGGAAACACCATATATTTT
V gene: TRBV5-6
D gene: -
J gene: TRBJ1-3
clone size: -

CDR3 protein: CASGGGKYTEAFF
CDR3 DNA: TGTGCCAGCGGAGGGGGTAAGTACACTGAAGCTTTCTTT
V gene: TRBV6-6
D gene: -
J gene: TRBJ1-1
clone size: once

CDR3 protein: CASSLALNRAFF
CDR3 DNA: TGTGCCAGCAGCTTAGCCCTGAATAGGGCTTTCTTT
V gene: TRBV11-2
D gene: -
J gene: TRBJ1-1
clone size: -

CDR3 protein: CASSLSLPGSSYNSPLHF
CDR3 DNA: TGTGCCAGCAGCTTATCCCTCCCGGGGAGCTCCTATAATTCACCCCTCCACTTT
V gene: TRBV11-1
D gene: -
J gene: TRBJ1-6
clone size: -

CDR3 protein: CASSLMSGIINQPQHF
CDR3 DNA: TGTGCCAGCAGTTTAATGAGTGGGATAATAAATCAGCCCCAGCATTTT
V gene: TRBV27
D gene: -
J gene: TRBJ1-5
clone size: -

CDR3 protein: CASSFRGSSYEQYF
CDR3 DNA: TGCGCCAGCAGCTTCCGGGGCAGTTCCTACGAGCAGTACTTC
V gene: TRBV5-1
D gene: -
J gene: TRBJ2-7
clone size: -

CDR3 protein: CASSIRGNTEAFF
CDR3 DNA: TGTGCCAGTAGTATCCGGGGGAACACTGAAGCTTTCTTT
V gene: TRBV19
D gene: -
J gene: TRBJ1-1
clone size: few

CDR3 protein: CASSILAGESYEQYF
CDR3 DNA: TGTGCCAGTAGTATTCTAGCGGGTGAGTCCTACGAGCAGTACTTC
V gene: TRBV19
D gene: TRBD2
J gene: TRBJ2-7
clone size: -

CDR3 protein: CASSVGTSWMNTEAFF
CDR3 DNA: TGTGCCAGCAGCGTAGGGACATCCTGGATGAACACTGAAGCTTTCTTT
V gene: TRBV9
D gene: -
J gene: TRBJ1-1
clone size: -

CDR3 protein: CASSFGDRDYGYTF
CDR3 DNA: TGTGCCAGCAGCTTCGGAGACAGAGACTATGGCTACACCTTC
V gene: TRBV5-4
D gene: -
J gene: TRBJ1-2
clone size: -

CDR3 protein: CASTGDRGHGYTF
CDR3 DNA: TGTGCCAGCACAGGGGACAGGGGGCACGGCTACACCTTC
V gene: TRBV28
D gene: TRBD1
J gene: TRBJ1-2
clone size: few

CDR3 protein: CASRRAREQFF
CDR3 DNA: TGTGCCAGTAGGAGGGCCCGGGAGCAGTTCTTC
V gene: TRBV19
D gene: -
J gene: TRBJ2-1
clone size: -

CDR3 protein: CASSLTQNTEAFF
CDR3 DNA: TGTGCCAGCAGCCTTACACAGAACACTGAAGCTTTCTTT
V gene: TRBV6-1
D gene: -
J gene: TRBJ1-1
clone size: -

CDR3 protein: CASATRLMHGYTF
CDR3 DNA: TGTGCCAGCGCTACCAGATTGATGCATGGCTACACCTTC
V gene: TRBV7-9
D gene: -
J gene: TRBJ1-2
clone size: -

CDR3 protein: CASSSDGTGYGYTF
CDR3 DNA: TGTGCCAGCAGCTCGGACGGAACCGGCTATGGCTACACCTTC
V gene: TRBV11-2
D gene: -
J gene: TRBJ1-2
clone size: -

CDR3 protein: CASSSGRNTEAFF
CDR3 DNA: TGTGCCAGTAGTTCGGGTCGGAACACTGAAGCTTTCTTT
V gene: TRBV19
D gene: -
J gene: TRBJ1-1
clone size: -

CDR3 protein: CASSDYRRAFF
CDR3 DNA: TGTGCCAGCAGTGATTATCGAAGGGCTTTCTTT
V gene: TRBV6-1
D gene: -
J gene: TRBJ1-1
clone size: few

CDR3 protein: CASTGQNYGYTF
CDR3 DNA: TGTGCCAGCACGGGACAGAACTATGGCTACACCTTC
V gene: TRBV28
D gene: TRBD1
J gene: TRBJ1-2
clone size: -

CDR3 protein: CASSMGQAYTF
CDR3 DNA: TGTGCCAGCAGCATGGGACAGGCCTACACCTTC
V gene: TRBV7-8
D gene: TRBD1
J gene: TRBJ1-2
clone size: -

CDR3 protein: CAISVNGNTEAFF
CDR3 DNA: TGTGCCATCAGTGTTAACGGGAACACTGAAGCTTTCTTT
V gene: TRBV10-3
D gene: -
J gene: TRBJ1-1
clone size: -